This T cell receptor beta chain stems from a study of T cells after yellow fever vaccination. The study's findings and limits: Booster samples showed a return of most primary-vaccination clones (around 96% CD4, approximately 90% CD8).

There are 13 residues in the CDR3. V was trimmed by 3 bases and J by 8 bases, leaving 13 bases between them. TCRdb re-derived calls from the 5' RACE reads in MiXCR, one entry per CDR3 protein. The profile shows approximately 580,000 distinct CDR3 sequences, 17% of them singletons. There are a few counts of this clonotype. The antigen remains unidentified. The sequencing here drew on PBMCs, taken about 5 days after the first yellow fever vaccination. The rearrangement links TRBV12-3 or TRBV12-4 to TRBJ1-1, with D tentatively TRBD1 (6 bases). The TCR was taken from a man in his late teens or twenties who received the YFV17D yellow fever vaccine. CDR3 coding DNA: TGTGCCAGCAGTTTGGGGACAAAGAAGGAAGCTTTCTTT. This codes for CASSLGTKKEAFF.